The sequence of this T cell receptor (beta chain) was determined in a study of shared clonotypes between healthy human individuals. As for the study in general: A donor's plate count was three for CD4 naive and three for CD4 memory; CD8 naive had two and CD8 memory one.

Findings and limits, study-wide: Estimated clonotype richness was generally higher in naive than memory subsets. The study found about 5.1% of naive CD4 clonotypes shared across a few donors. Represented diversity (both genetic and exposure-history) was limited by the small number of donors.

The CDR3 consists of 15 residues. Trimming shortened V by 8 bases and J by 6 bases, and 22 bases separated the two germline ends. Germline assignment: CDR1 MNHNS and CDR2 SASEGT. To note about this clone: Its antigen is unidentified.

Only in-frame clones appear in the TCRdb table, and some are missing; sequencing was by immunoSEQ multiplex PCR. Of 550,000 to 700,000 clones detected, roughly 73% appear once; the ten largest clones hold 1.5% to 2%. The sequence was obtained from a woman aged 25 to 39 in good health. Sequencing was done on a sample of memory CD4+ T cells sorted from blood. The sample's subset: CD45RA-negative fraction. The chain joins TRBV6-1 to TRBJ1-1; D not resolved. For the CDR3, the DNA is TGTGCCAGCGGACTTCACCGGTTTAAGAATGCTGAAGCTTTCTTT. This sequence encodes CASGLHRFKNAEAFF.